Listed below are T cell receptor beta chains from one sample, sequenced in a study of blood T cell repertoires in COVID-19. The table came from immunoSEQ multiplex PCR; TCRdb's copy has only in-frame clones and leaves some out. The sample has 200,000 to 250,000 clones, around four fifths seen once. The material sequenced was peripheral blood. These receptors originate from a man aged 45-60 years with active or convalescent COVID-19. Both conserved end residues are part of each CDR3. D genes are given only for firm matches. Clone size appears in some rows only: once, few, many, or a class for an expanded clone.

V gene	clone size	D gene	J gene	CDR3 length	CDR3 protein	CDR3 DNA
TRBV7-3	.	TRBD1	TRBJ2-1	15	CASSQPGQEYNEQFF	TGTGCCAGCAGCCAACCGGGACAGGAATACAATGAGCAGTTCTTC
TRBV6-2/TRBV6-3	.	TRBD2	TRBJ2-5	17	CASSYFRKRGGRETQYF	TGTGCCAGCAGCTACTTCAGGAAGCGGGGGGGCCGGGAGACCCAGTACTTC
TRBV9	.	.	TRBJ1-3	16	CASSVVGEGTGNTIYF	TGTGCCAGCAGCGTAGTTGGGGAGGGGACTGGAAACACCATATATTTT
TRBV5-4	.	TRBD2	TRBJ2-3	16	CASSLGLAGRTDTQYF	TGTGCCAGCAGCTTGGGACTAGCGGGACGTACAGATACGCAGTATTTT
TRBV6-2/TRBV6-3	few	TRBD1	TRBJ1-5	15	CASSPAGQGNQPQHF	TGTGCCAGCAGCCCTGCCGGACAGGGCAATCAGCCCCAGCATTTT
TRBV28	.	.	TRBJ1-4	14	CASSSRGGNEKLFF	TGTGCCAGCAGTTCGCGGGGCGGTAATGAAAAACTGTTTTTT
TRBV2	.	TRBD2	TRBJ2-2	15	CASSTSGGASGELFF	TGTGCCAGCAGTACTAGCGGGGGGGCCTCCGGGGAGCTGTTTTTT
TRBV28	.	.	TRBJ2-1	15	CASSPAGWNYNEQFF	TGTGCCAGCAGCCCTGCCGGGTGGAACTACAATGAGCAGTTCTTC
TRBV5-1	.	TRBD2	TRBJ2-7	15	CASSLSSGRTVEQYF	TGCGCCAGCAGCTTGTCTAGCGGGAGGACGGTCGAGCAGTACTTC
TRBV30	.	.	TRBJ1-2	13	CAWRARGRYGYTF	TGTGCCTGGCGCGCAAGGGGCCGCTATGGCTACACCTTC
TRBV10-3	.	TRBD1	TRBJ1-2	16	CAISESSTGGYYGYTF	TGTGCCATCAGTGAGTCTTCGACAGGGGGGTACTATGGCTACACCTTC
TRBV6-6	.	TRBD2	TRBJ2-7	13	CASSSGAPYEQYF	TGTGCCAGCAGTAGCGGGGCCCCCTACGAGCAGTACTTC
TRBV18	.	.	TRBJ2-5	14	CASSPLGGQETQYF	TGTGCCAGCTCACCACTTGGGGGGCAAGAGACCCAGTACTTC
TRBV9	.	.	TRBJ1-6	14	CASSVDIANSPLHF	TGTGCCAGCAGCGTAGATATTGCGAATTCACCCCTCCACTTT
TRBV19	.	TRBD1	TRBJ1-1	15	CASSPGQPGNTEAFF	TGTGCCAGTAGCCCGGGACAGCCAGGGAACACTGAAGCTTTCTTT
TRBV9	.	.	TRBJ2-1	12	CASSVEEGQQFF	TGTGCCAGCAGCGTAGAGGAGGGACAGCAGTTCTTC
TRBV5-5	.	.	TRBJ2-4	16	CASSPLGQNPKNIQYF	TGTGCCAGCAGCCCACTCGGACAGAACCCCAAAAACATTCAGTACTTC
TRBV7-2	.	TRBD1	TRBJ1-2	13	CASSLGTVYGYTF	TGTGCCAGCAGCCTTGGGACAGTATATGGCTACACCTTC
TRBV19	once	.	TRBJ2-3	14	CASRMTGDADTQYF	TGTGCCAGTAGGATGACAGGTGACGCAGATACGCAGTATTTT
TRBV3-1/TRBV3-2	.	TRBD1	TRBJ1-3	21	CASSLRRVGTGRADDGNTIYF	TGTGCCAGCAGCCTAAGGAGGGTTGGGACAGGCCGGGCGGATGATGGAAACACCATATATTTT
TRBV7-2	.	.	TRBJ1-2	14	CASSLEGRPYGYTF	TGTGCCAGCAGCTTAGAAGGCAGGCCCTATGGCTACACCTTC
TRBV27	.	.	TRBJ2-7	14	CASSSLADGYEQYF	TGTGCCAGCAGTTCCTTAGCGGACGGTTACGAGCAGTACTTC
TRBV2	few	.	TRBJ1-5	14	CASSERQGGQPQHF	TGTGCCAGCAGTGAAAGGCAGGGAGGTCAGCCCCAGCATTTT
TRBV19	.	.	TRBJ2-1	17	CASSPSSLPSSYNEQFF	TGTGCCAGTAGCCCCTCTAGTTTACCAAGCTCCTACAATGAGCAGTTCTTC
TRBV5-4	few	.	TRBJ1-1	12	CASGSNRDTGFF	TGTGCCAGCGGATCCAACAGGGATACGGGGTTCTTT
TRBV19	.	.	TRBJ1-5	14	CASKGGINNQPQHF	TGTGCCAGTAAGGGCGGGATAAACAATCAGCCCCAGCATTTT
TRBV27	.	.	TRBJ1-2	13	CASSPSEHYGYTF	TGTGCCAGCAGTCCCTCGGAGCACTATGGCTACACCTTC
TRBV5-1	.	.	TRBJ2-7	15	CASRLATSGAYEQYF	TGCGCCAGCAGATTGGCCACTAGTGGTGCCTACGAGCAGTACTTC
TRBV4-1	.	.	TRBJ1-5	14	CASSQTAGGQAQHF	TGCGCCAGCAGCCAAACGGCGGGGGGGCAAGCCCAGCATTTT
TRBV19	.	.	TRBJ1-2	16	CASSIGDFLSINGYTF	TGTGCCAGTAGTATCGGTGATTTCCTCTCAATCAATGGCTACACCTTC
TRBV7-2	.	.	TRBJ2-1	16	CASSLDPARRGNEQFF	TGTGCCAGCAGCTTAGATCCGGCCCGGAGAGGAAATGAGCAGTTCTTC
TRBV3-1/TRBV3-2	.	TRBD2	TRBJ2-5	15	CASSSAGGTQETQYF	TGTGCCAGCAGCTCAGCGGGGGGGACACAAGAGACCCAGTACTTC
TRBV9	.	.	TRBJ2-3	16	CASSGPGHLSTDTQYF	TGTGCCAGCAGCGGTCCGGGACACCTTTCCACAGATACGCAGTATTTT
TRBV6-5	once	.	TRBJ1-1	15	CASSPRGGIDTEAFF	TGTGCCAGCAGTCCCAGAGGAGGGATTGACACTGAAGCTTTCTTT
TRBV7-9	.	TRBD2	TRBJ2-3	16	CASSLVGTSGLSEQYF	TGTGCCAGCAGCTTAGTCGGGACTAGCGGGTTGAGTGAGCAGTATTTT
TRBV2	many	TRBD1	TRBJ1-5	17	CATGLRGHGVSNQPQHF	TGTGCCACCGGTCTCAGGGGGCACGGGGTAAGCAATCAGCCCCAGCATTTT
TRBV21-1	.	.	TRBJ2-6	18	CASSKIEGVRSGANVLTF	TGTGCCAGCAGCAAAATTGAGGGGGTCCGCTCTGGGGCCAACGTCCTGACTTTC
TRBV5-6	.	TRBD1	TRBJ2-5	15	CASSHRQGSGETQYF	TGTGCCAGCAGCCACCGACAGGGTAGTGGAGAGACCCAGTACTTC
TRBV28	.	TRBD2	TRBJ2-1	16	CASTRPGLAGVNEQFF	TGTGCCAGCACTCGACCCGGACTAGCGGGAGTTAATGAGCAGTTCTTC
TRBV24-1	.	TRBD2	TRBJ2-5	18	CATSGPRASGIFQETQYF	TGTGCCACCAGTGGACCAAGAGCTAGCGGGATCTTTCAAGAGACCCAGTACTTC
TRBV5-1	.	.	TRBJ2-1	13	CASSSPGTVEQFF	TGCGCCAGCAGCTCGCCTGGGACTGTCGAGCAGTTCTTC
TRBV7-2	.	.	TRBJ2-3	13	CASSLGLLEAQYF	TGTGCCAGCAGCTTAGGACTACTAGAGGCGCAGTATTTT
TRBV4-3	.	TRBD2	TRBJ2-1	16	CASSQDTSGGASEQFF	TGCGCCAGCAGCCAGGACACTAGCGGGGGGGCGAGTGAGCAGTTCTTC
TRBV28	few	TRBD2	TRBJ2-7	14	CASSLRAGVSEQYF	TGTGCCAGCAGTTTAAGAGCGGGAGTATCCGAGCAGTACTTC
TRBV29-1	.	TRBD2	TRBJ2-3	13	CSVRTSGGGTQYF	TGCAGCGTTCGGACTAGCGGGGGAGGTACGCAGTATTTT